This TCR beta chain emerged from a study of blood T cell repertoires in COVID-19. Across the whole study: There were acute and convalescent COVID-19 samples, and they came from the United States, Italy and Spain. Sources were T cells, B-cell-depleted T cells, or PBMCs; the material itself was cDNA or gDNA.

Original processing methods: Quantification of nucleated cells was approximated via reference gene primer amplification. Clones were sequenced by immunoSEQ multiplex PCR, and TCRdb holds only the in-frame ones, with some missing. That table gives V, J and clone size, and the DNA gave D and trimming. Of about 24,000 clones listed, approximately 72% are singletons. CDR3 length: 18 amino acids. The V segment lost 4 bases and the J segment 2 bases; nucleotides outside the gene matches: 9. In germline, CDR1 is LGHNA, CDR2 YNFKEQ. Enrollment of patients from Seattle took place during active infection, with longitudinal follow-up.

The rearrangement joins TRBV4-2 to TRBJ2-3; 13 bases agree with TRBD2. The receptor's source is a man between 50 and 59 years old with COVID-19, enrolled during active disease. Source material: peripheral blood. CDR3 sequence: CASSPETSGRPFTDTQYF. In DNA form, the CDR3 reads TGTGCCAGCAGCCCAGAGACTAGCGGGAGGCCCTTCACAGATACGCAGTATTTT.